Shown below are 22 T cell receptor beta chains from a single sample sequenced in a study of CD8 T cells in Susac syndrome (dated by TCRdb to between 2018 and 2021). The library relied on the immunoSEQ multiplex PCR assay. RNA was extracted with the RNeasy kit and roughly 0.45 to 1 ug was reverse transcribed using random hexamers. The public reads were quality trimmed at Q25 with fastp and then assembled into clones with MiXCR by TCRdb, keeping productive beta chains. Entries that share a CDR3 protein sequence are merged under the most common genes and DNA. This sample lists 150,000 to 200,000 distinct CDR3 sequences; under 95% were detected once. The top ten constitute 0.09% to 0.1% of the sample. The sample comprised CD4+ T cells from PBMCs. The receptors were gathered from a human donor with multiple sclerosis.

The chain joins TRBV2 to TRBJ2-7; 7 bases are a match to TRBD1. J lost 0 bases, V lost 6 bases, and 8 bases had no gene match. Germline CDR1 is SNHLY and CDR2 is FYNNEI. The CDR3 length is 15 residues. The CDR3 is CASRAGTVNSYEQYF. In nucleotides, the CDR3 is TGTGCCAGCAGGGCCGGGACAGTAAACTCCTACGAGCAGTACTTC.

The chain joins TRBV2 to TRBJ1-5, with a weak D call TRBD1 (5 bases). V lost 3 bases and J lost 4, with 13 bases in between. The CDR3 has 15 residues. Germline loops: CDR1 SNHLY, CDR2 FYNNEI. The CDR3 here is CASSEGTFPNQPQHF. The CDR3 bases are TGTGCCAGCAGTGAGGGGACGTTCCCAAATCAGCCCCAGCATTTT.

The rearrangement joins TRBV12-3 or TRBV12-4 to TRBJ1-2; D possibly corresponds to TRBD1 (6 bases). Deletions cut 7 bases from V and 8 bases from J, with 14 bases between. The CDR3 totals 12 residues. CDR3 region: CASTRTETGYTF. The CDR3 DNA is TGTGCCAGCACCCGGACAGAGACCGGCTACACCTTC.

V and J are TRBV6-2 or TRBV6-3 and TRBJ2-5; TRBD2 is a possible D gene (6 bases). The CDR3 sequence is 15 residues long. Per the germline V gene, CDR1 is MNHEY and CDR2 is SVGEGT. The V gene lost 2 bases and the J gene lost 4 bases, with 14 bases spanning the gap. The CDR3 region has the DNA TGTGCCAGCAGTTACCGGGGACCCGGGGGAGAGACCCAGTACTTC. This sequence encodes CASSYRGPGGETQYF.

The CDR3 DNA reads TGTGCCACCAGCAGACCCGGGACTAGCGGGTTAAACGAGCAGTACTTC. Translating gives CATSRPGTSGLNEQYF. V and J are TRBV15 and TRBJ2-7; 12 nucleotides align to TRBD2. Germline V gene sequence: CDR1 LNHNV, CDR2 YYDKDF (reference sequence). The CDR3 runs to 16 residues. Trimming removed 2 bases from V and 5 bases from J; junction bases left unmatched: 7.

This chain's CDR3 is CASSLAGTGITDTQYF. CDR3 DNA sequence: TGCGCCAGCAGCTTGGCAGGGACGGGCATCACAGATACGCAGTATTTT. V usage is TRBV5-1 and J usage is TRBJ2-3, with D possibly being TRBD1 or TRBD2 (5 bases each). CDR3 length: 16 amino acids. V lost 0 bases, J lost 2 bases, and 13 bases lay in between. CDR1 SGHRS and CDR2 YFSETQ come from the germline V gene.

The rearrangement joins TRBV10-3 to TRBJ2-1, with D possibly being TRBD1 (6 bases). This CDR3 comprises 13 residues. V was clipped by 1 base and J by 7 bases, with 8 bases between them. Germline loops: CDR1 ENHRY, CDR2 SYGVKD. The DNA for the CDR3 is TGTGCCATCAGTGAGTACAGGGAGAATGAGCAGTTCTTC. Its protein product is CAISEYRENEQFF.

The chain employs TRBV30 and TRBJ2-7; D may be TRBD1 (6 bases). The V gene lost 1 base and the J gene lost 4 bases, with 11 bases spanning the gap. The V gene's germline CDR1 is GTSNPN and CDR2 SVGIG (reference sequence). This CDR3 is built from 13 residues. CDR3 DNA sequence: TGTGCCTGGAGTGCCAGGGGTGGGTACGAGCAGTACTTC. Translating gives CAWSARGGYEQYF.

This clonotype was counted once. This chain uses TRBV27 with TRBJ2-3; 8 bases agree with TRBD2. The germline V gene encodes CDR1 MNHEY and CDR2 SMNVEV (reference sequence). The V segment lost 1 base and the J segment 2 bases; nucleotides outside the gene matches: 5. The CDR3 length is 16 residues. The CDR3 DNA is TGTGCCAGCAGTTTATGGGCGGGAGGTTCCACAGATACGCAGTATTTT. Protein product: CASSLWAGGSTDTQYF.

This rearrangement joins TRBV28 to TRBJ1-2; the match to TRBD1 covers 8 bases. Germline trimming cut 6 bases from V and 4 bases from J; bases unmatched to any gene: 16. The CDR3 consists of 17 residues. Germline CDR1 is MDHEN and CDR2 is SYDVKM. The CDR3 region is CASSEGRQGLTFYGYTF. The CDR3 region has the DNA TGTGCCAGCAGCGAGGGACGACAGGGGCTAACATTCTATGGCTACACCTTC.

This chain's CDR3 is CASSSPGPGLAGKYNEQFF. CDR3 in DNA: TGTGCCAGCAGCTCCCCCGGACCGGGACTAGCGGGGAAATACAATGAGCAGTTCTTC. The genes are TRBV7-9 and TRBJ2-1; 13 bases map to TRBD2. CDR3 length: 19 amino acids. Trimming at V came to 4 bases and at J to 4 bases, leaving 13 bases not matched to a gene. From germline, CDR1 is SEHNR and CDR2 FQNEAQ (reference sequence).

CDR3 sequence (DNA): TGCAGTGTCGGAACTAGCGACCAAGAGACCCAGTACTTC. Its protein product is CSVGTSDQETQYF. The rearrangement uses TRBV20-1 and TRBJ2-5, with TRBD2 identical over 7 bases. J was trimmed by 0 bases and V by 7 bases; bases with no gene match: 5. CDR1 is DFQATT, CDR2 SNEGSKA, per germline (reference sequence). This CDR3 contains 13 residues.

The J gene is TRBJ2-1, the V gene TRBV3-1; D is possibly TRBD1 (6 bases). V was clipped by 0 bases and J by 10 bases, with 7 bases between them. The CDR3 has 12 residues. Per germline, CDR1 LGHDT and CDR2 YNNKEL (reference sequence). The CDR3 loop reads CASSQERGEQFF. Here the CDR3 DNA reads TGTGCCAGCAGCCAAGAAAGGGGGGAGCAGTTCTTC.

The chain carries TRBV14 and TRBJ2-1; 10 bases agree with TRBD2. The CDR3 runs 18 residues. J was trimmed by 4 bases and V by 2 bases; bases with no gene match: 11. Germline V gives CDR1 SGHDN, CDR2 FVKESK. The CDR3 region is CASSQYVYVAGGYNEQFF. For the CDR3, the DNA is TGTGCCAGCAGCCAATACGTATACGTAGCGGGAGGTTACAATGAGCAGTTCTTC.

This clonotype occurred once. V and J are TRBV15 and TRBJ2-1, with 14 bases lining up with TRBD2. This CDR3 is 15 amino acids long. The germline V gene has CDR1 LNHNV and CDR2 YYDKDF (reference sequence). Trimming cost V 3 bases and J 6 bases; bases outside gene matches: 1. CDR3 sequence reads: CATSRTSGGANEQFF. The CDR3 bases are TGTGCCACCAGCAGGACTAGCGGGGGGGCCAATGAGCAGTTCTTC.

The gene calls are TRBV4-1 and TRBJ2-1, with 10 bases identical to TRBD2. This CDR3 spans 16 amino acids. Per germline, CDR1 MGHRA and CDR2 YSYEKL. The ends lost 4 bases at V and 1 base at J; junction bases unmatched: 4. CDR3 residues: CASSPGLAVSYNEQFF. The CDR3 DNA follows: TGCGCCAGCAGCCCCGGACTAGCGGTATCCTACAATGAGCAGTTCTTC.

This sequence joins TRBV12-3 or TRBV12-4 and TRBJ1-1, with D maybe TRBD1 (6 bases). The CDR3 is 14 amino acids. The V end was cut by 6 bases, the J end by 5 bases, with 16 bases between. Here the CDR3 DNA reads TGTGCCAGCAGATTCACAGGGAGCGAGACTGAAGCTTTCTTT. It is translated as CASRFTGSETEAFF.

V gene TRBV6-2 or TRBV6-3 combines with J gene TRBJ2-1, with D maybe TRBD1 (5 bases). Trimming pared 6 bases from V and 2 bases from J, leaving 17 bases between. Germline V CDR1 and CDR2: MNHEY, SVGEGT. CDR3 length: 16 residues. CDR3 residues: CASSPPLQGTYNEQFF. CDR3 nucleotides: TGTGCCAGCAGCCCACCCTTGCAGGGAACCTACAATGAGCAGTTCTTC.

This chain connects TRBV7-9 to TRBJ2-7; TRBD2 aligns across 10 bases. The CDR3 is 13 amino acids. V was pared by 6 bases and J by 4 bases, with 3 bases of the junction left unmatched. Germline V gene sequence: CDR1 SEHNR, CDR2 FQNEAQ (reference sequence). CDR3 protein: CASREAGGYEQYF. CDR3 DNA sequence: TGTGCCAGCAGAGAAGCGGGGGGGTACGAGCAGTACTTC.

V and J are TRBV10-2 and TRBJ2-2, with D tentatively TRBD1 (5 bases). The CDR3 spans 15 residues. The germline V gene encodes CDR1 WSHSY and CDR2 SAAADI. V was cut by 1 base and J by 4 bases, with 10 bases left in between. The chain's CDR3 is CASSEFYTGTGELFF. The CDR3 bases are TGCGCCAGCAGTGAGTTTTACACAGGCACCGGGGAGCTGTTTTTT.

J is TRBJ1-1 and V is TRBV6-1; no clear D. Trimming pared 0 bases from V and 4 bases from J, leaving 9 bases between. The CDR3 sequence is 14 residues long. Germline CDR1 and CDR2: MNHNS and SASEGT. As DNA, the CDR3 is TGTGCCAGCAGTGAAGCGCTGGGTTCCACTGAAGCTTTCTTT. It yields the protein CASSEALGSTEAFF.

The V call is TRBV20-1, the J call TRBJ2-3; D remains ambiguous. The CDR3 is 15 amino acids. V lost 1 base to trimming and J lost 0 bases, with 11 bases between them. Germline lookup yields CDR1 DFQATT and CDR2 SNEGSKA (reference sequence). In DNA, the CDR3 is TGCAGTGCTAGAGTCTCGTCGTTTAGCACAGATACGCAGTATTTT. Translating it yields CSARVSSFSTDTQYF.